The next 4 T cell receptor beta chains were all read from a single sample in a study of blood T cell repertoires in COVID-19 (TCRdb year 2020). Library preparation used the immunoSEQ multiplex PCR assay. Here the immuneACCESS table is served through TCRdb, limited to in-frame sequences with V and J called. Missing clones are a known gap in these copies; in checked studies unresolved V genes cover under half, and the rest lacks a known reason. The sample table holds 200,000 to 250,000 clones, of which about 83% were seen once. Around 3.5% of the sample is in the top ten clones. Sequencing input: PBMCs or T cells enriched from blood (not recorded which). Receptors originate from a middle-aged woman who had been exposed to COVID-19.

The chain carries TRBV12-5 and TRBJ2-1; 11 positions agree with TRBD2. Germline values: CDR1 LGHNT, CDR2 FRNRAP. The length of the CDR3 is 17 residues. After removal of 0 bases from V and 5 bases from J, the junction contained 6 bases not matched to a gene. The CDR3 protein is CASGLVLAGVHNNEQFF. CDR3 nucleotides: TGTGCTAGTGGTTTGGTACTAGCGGGGGTCCACAACAATGAGCAGTTCTTC. The complete variable domain, with remaining parts taken from reference TRBV12-5 and TRBJ2-1, reads DARVTQTPRHKVTEMGQEVTMRCQPILGHNTVFWYRQTMMQGLELLAYFRNRAPLDDSGMPKDRFSAEMPDATLATLKIQPSEPRDSAVYFCASGLVLAGVHNNEQFFGPGTRLTVL.

The chain employs TRBV4-2 and TRBJ2-2; 10 bases fit TRBD1. The V segment lost 3 bases and the J segment 4 bases; nucleotides outside the gene matches: 8. Germline V lookup: CDR1 LGHNA, CDR2 YNFKEQ. The length of the CDR3 is 17 residues. CDR3 in amino acids: CASSQEDRGWGTGELFF. DNA for the CDR3: TGTGCCAGCAGCCAGGAGGACAGGGGGTGGGGCACCGGGGAGCTGTTTTTT.

V and J are TRBV19 and TRBJ1-3; D is ambiguous. Germline-derived CDR1 and CDR2 are LNHDA and SQIVND (reference sequence). The CDR3 is 17 amino acids. Trimming took off 5 bases at V and 1 base at J, with 18 bases between the two ends. CDR3 protein: CASSSKRVSKSGNTIYF. The CDR3 DNA is TGTGCCAGTAGTTCCAAACGGGTCTCTAAGTCTGGAAACACCATATATTTT.

The V call is TRBV27, the J call TRBJ1-5, with a possible D match to TRBD1 (5 bases). From germline, CDR1 is MNHEY and CDR2 SMNVEV (reference sequence). The CDR3 runs to 15 residues. Between the trimmed V and J ends, which lost 3 bases and 4 bases, there was a span of 13 bases. The CDR3 bases are TGTGCCAGCAGTTTCCAGGGCCGGCCTAATCAGCCCCAGCATTTT. Translation: CASSFQGRPNQPQHF.